These T cell receptor beta chains were read from a single sample in a study of blood T cells in healthy people across ages. Each CDR3 protein gets one entry after TCRdb re-called the 5' RACE reads with MiXCR. This sample yields around 1,800,000 distinct CDR3 sequences, of which around 40% are seen a single time; 20% to 25% belongs to the top ten. The sequenced sample was blood. These receptors came from a human donor in good health. Both conserved end residues are part of each CDR3. A D gene is named only where the DNA matches it firmly. Clone sizes are given selectively: once, few, many, or a class where the clone is expanded.

j_gene: TRBJ1-6
d_gene: -
v_gene: TRBV18
abundance: few
CDR3aa: CASSPQGNSPLHF
CDR3nt: TGTGCCAGCTCCCCGCAGGGGAATTCACCCCTCCACTTT

j_gene: TRBJ2-3
d_gene: -
v_gene: TRBV6-5
abundance: few
CDR3aa: CASTKSRPLDTDTQYF
CDR3nt: TGTGCCAGCACCAAAAGTAGGCCCCTAGACACAGATACGCAGTATTTT

j_gene: TRBJ1-1
d_gene: TRBD1
v_gene: TRBV5-1
abundance: -
CDR3aa: CASSLLGQGALEAFF
CDR3nt: TGCGCCAGCAGCCTTTTAGGACAGGGCGCTCTTGAAGCTTTCTTT

j_gene: TRBJ1-1
d_gene: -
v_gene: TRBV9
abundance: -
CDR3aa: CASSVRPGGTEAFF
CDR3nt: TGTGCCAGCAGCGTAAGGCCCGGTGGCACTGAAGCTTTCTTT

j_gene: TRBJ2-5
d_gene: -
v_gene: TRBV9
abundance: few
CDR3aa: CASSAKGPGPRLETQYF
CDR3nt: TGTGCCAGCAGCGCGAAGGGCCCGGGCCCGCGTTTGGAGACCCAGTACTTC

j_gene: TRBJ2-7
d_gene: TRBD1
v_gene: TRBV5-5
abundance: -
CDR3aa: CASSLAGDRASSYEQYF
CDR3nt: TGTGCCAGCAGCTTGGCCGGTGACAGGGCTAGCTCCTACGAGCAGTACTTC

j_gene: TRBJ2-7
d_gene: -
v_gene: TRBV2
abundance: once
CDR3aa: CASSKRLKNEQYF
CDR3nt: TGTGCCAGCAGTAAGAGGCTGAAAAATGAGCAGTACTTC

j_gene: TRBJ1-2
d_gene: TRBD1
v_gene: TRBV20-1
abundance: -
CDR3aa: CSVPNRGFNYGYTF
CDR3nt: TGCAGTGTACCCAACAGGGGTTTCAACTATGGCTACACCTTC

j_gene: TRBJ1-2
d_gene: -
v_gene: TRBV12-3/TRBV12-4
abundance: few
CDR3aa: CASSSGGRLSSDYGYTF
CDR3nt: TGTGCCAGCAGTTCGGGGGGTCGCTTGAGTTCGGACTATGGCTACACCTTC

j_gene: TRBJ1-1
d_gene: -
v_gene: TRBV29-1
abundance: -
CDR3aa: CSAKTGDTEAFF
CDR3nt: TGCAGCGCAAAGACAGGAGACACTGAAGCTTTCTTT

j_gene: TRBJ2-2
d_gene: TRBD1
v_gene: TRBV4-3
abundance: -
CDR3aa: CASSQDGPGQGPSTGELFF
CDR3nt: TGCGCCAGCAGCCAAGATGGACCGGGACAGGGGCCGTCCACCGGGGAGCTGTTTTTT

j_gene: TRBJ2-3
d_gene: TRBD2
v_gene: TRBV5-1
abundance: -
CDR3aa: CAGSLRTEGTSSRGTQYF
CDR3nt: TGCGCCGGCAGCTTGAGGACCGAAGGGACTAGCAGCAGAGGCACGCAGTATTTT

j_gene: TRBJ2-1
d_gene: -
v_gene: TRBV7-2
abundance: few
CDR3aa: CASSLDRGRGEQFF
CDR3nt: TGTGCCAGCAGCTTAGATAGGGGAAGGGGTGAGCAGTTCTTC

j_gene: TRBJ1-1
d_gene: TRBD1
v_gene: TRBV24-1
abundance: -
CDR3aa: CATSDSRTGNYEAFF
CDR3nt: TGTGCCACCAGTGATTCCCGGACAGGGAATTATGAAGCTTTCTTT

j_gene: TRBJ1-1
d_gene: -
v_gene: TRBV12-3/TRBV12-4
abundance: -
CDR3aa: CASSQGYLNEAFF
CDR3nt: TGTGCCAGCAGTCAGGGGTACCTCAATGAAGCTTTCTTT

j_gene: TRBJ2-5
d_gene: -
v_gene: TRBV4-3
abundance: -
CDR3aa: CASSQDIGTYQETQYF
CDR3nt: TGCGCCAGCAGCCAAGATATCGGGACATACCAAGAGACCCAGTACTTC